Sequencing of this T cell receptor (beta chain) was carried out in a study of CD8 T cells in ankylosing spondylitis. Study-level results: A number of the motif variants had already been described in reactive arthritis synovial fluid and blood.

With regard to this clonotype: Its target is not known.

CDR1 and CDR2 from the germline V gene are SEHNR and FQNEAQ (reference sequence). The CDR3 has 14 residues. V was pared by 1 base and J by 4 bases, with 10 bases between. TCR beta libraries were made by quantitative 5'-RACE with molecular barcodes. TCRdb processed the 5' RACE reads anew with MiXCR; each CDR3 protein has one entry. The data show 150,000 to 200,000 distinct CDR3 sequences, around 10% seen once. This chain joins TRBV7-9 and TRBJ1-2; D is unresolved. The sequence was collected from a male donor with ankylosing spondylitis or in good health (not recorded which). The sample was blood, either unsorted or a sorted T cell fraction (not recorded which). CDR3 DNA sequence: TGTGCCAGCAGCTTAGAGCCGGACCTCTATGGCTACACCTTC. This gives the protein CASSLEPDLYGYTF.